This T cell receptor (beta chain) stems from a study of blood T cells in healthy people across ages. Study findings and constraints: The authors considered diversity estimates from one million T cells to be underestimates. PBMCs left unsorted prevented a conclusive naive versus antigen-experienced comparison. TCR beta diversity, measured per million T cells, fell in a roughly linear way with age.

Details on this clonotype: Its cognate antigen is unknown.

Alongside a J-beta primer mix, a sample-barcoded 5' primer served in a second PCR lasting about 6 to 11 cycles. TCRdb reanalysed the 5' RACE reads using MiXCR and keeps one entry per CDR3 protein. The profile shows about 1.8 million distinct CDR3 sequences, less than 50% of them singletons. This TCR came from a woman in her 40s in good health. What was sequenced was blood.

CDR3 protein: CSAGAIGRQSTQYF. The CDR3 DNA follows: TGCAGTGCTGGAGCGATAGGCCGTCAATCAACCCAGTACTTC. The rearrangement joins TRBV20-1 to TRBJ2-7, with unresolved D. Germline-derived CDR1 and CDR2 are DFQATT and SNEGSKA (reference sequence). V gave up 5 bases and J gave up 10 bases, with 24 bases separating them. This CDR3 is 14 amino acids long.